This T cell receptor (beta chain) was documented in a study of blood T cells in healthy people across ages. For the second PCR, which ran for 7 to 11 cycles, a sample-barcoded 5' primer and a J-beta primer mix were used. TCRdb re-called the 5' RACE reads through MiXCR, storing one row per CDR3 protein. The data contain 710,000 or so distinct CDR3 sequences, roughly 20% of them singletons. With regard to this clonotype: The antigen is not known.

From germline, CDR1 is SGHTA and CDR2 FQGNSA. With 6 bases removed from V and 0 bases from J, the gap between germline ends came to 15 bases. The CDR3 covers 16 residues. Study-level findings and limits: Both higher diversity and more naive CD4+ cells marked long-lived donors when set against aged donors.

This chain uses TRBV7-2 with TRBJ1-3; D is unclear. Sequencing was performed on blood. The sequence came from a man between 65 and 79 years old in good health. The CDR3 spells CASSPRRTTSGNTIYF. DNA for the CDR3: TGTGCCAGCAGTCCCCGCCGGACGACCTCTGGAAACACCATATATTTT.